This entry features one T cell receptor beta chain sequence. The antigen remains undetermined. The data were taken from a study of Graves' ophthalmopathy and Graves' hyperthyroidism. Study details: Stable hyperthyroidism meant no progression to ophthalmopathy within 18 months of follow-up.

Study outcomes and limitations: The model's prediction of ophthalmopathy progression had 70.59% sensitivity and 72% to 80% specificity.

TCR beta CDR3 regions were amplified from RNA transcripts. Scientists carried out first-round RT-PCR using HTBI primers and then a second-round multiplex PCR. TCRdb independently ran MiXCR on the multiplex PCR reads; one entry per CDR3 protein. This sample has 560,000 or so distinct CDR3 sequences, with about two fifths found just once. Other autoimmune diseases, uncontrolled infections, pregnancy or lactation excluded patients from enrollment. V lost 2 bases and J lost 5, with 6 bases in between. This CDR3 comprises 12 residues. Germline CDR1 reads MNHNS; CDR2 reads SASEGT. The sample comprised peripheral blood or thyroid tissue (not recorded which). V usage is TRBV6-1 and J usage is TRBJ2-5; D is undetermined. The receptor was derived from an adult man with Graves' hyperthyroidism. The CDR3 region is CASSETRETQYF. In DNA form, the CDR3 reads TGTGCCAGCAGTGAAACGAGGGAGACCCAGTACTTC.